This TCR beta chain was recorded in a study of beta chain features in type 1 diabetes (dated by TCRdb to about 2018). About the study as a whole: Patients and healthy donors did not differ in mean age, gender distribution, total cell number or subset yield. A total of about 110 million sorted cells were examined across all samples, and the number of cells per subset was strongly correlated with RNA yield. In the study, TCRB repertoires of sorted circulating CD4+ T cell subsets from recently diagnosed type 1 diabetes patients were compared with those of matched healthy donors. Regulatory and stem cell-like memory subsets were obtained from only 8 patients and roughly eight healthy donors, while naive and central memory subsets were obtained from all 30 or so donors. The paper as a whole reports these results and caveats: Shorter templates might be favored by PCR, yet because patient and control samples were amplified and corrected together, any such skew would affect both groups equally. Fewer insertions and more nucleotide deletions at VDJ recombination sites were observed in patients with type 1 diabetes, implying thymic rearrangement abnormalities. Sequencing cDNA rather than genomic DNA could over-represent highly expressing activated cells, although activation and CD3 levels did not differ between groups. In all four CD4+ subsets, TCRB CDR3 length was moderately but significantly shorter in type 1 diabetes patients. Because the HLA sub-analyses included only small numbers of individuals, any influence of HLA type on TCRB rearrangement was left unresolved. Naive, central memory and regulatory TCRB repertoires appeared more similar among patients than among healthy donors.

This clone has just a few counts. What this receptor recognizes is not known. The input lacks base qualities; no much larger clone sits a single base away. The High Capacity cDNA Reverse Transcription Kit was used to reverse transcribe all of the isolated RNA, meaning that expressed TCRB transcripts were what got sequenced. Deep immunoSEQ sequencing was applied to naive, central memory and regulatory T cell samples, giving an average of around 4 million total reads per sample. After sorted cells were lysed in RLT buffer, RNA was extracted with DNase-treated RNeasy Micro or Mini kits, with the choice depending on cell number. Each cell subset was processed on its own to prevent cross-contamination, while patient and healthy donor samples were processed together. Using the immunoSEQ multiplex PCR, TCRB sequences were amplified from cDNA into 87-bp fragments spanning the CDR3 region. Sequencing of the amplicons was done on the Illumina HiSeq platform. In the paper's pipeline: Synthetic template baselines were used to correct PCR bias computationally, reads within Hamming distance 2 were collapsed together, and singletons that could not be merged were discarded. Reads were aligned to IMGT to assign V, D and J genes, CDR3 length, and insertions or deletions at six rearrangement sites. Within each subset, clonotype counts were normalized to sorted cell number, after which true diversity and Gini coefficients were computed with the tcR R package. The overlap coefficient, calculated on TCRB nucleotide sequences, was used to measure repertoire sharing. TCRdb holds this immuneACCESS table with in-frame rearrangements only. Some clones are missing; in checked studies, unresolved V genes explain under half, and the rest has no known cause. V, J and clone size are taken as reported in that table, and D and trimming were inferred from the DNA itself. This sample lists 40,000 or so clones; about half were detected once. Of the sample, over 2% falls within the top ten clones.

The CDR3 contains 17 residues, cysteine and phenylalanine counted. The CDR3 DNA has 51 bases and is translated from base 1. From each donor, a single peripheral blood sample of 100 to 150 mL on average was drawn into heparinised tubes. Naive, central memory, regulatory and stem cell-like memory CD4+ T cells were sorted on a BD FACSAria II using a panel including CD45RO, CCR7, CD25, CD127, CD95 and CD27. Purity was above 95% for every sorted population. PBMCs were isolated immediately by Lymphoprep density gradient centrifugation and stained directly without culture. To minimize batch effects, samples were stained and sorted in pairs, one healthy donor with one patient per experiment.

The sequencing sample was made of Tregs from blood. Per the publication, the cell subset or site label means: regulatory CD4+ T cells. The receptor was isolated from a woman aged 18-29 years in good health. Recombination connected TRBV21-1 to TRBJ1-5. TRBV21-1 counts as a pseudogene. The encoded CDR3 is CASSPAMLHWHHQPQHF. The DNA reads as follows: TGTGCCAGCAGTCCAGCGATGCTACATTGGCATCATCAGCCCCAGCATTTT.